This T cell receptor (beta chain) was sequenced in a study of early T cells in non-severe SARS-CoV-2 infection. Study information: The authors sequenced bulk RNA from unsorted whole blood, leaving chains unpaired.

About this clonotype itself: Its cognate antigen is unknown.

Individual cDNA molecules carried attached unique molecular identifiers. TCRdb re-called the 5' RACE reads through MiXCR, storing one row per CDR3 protein. Among tens of thousands of distinct CDR3 sequences listed, roughly an eighth were seen once. Findings and limits, study-wide: Matches to VDJdb favored anti-spike CD8 responses and missed private and CD4 specificities.

The receptor was derived from an adult who was a healthcare worker with PCR-confirmed SARS-CoV-2 infection or an uninfected control (not recorded which). The sequenced material came from whole blood.

The CDR3 nucleotides are TGTGCCAGCAGTTACGACGCAGGACAGCCCCAGCATTTT. Translated, it gives CASSYDAGQPQHF. V usage is TRBV6-6 and J usage is TRBJ1-5; D is undetermined. V lost 2 bases, J lost 7 bases, and 9 bases lay in between. Per the germline V gene, CDR1 is MNHNY and CDR2 is SVGAGI (reference sequence). The CDR3 covers 13 residues.